Reported below is one T cell receptor beta chain. Its specificity is unknown. Sequenced patients had shown CD8+CD57+ cell expansion by flow cytometry. Profiling of TCR beta VDJ combinations and CDR3 sequences used genomic DNA as template. Using its own MiXCR run on the reads, TCRdb lists one record per CDR3 protein. The table has roughly 93,000 distinct CDR3 sequences, 55% to 70% seen once. These data belong to a study of CD8+CD57+ T cells in acquired aplastic anemia. General study points: Patients and controls turned out to have roughly 30 CD8+ CDR3 sequences in common.

Germline assignment: CDR1 LNHDA and CDR2 SQIVND (reference sequence). Trimming removed 5 bases from V and 4 bases from J, with 17 bases in between. The CDR3 loop spans 15 amino acids. The TCR comes from a human donor with aplastic anemia. The V call is TRBV19, the J call TRBJ1-2; no reliable D call. Sequences were obtained from sorted CD4+, CD8+, or CD8+CD57+ T cells (not recorded which) from PBMCs. CDR3 coding DNA: TGTGCCAGTAGTCCAATGGACGGATCCGTCTATGGCTACACCTTC. It encodes CASSPMDGSVYGYTF.